The 24 T cell receptor beta chains reported below all come from one sample, sequenced in a study of cytomegalovirus exposure and HLA in healthy donors (dated by TCRdb to about 2017). The library was made by the immunoSEQ multiplex PCR assay. This immuneACCESS table, as held by TCRdb, lists in-frame sequences with V and J called but not all clones. Of the missing ones, under half trace to an unresolved V gene in checked studies; the others have no known cause. For this sample there are about 67,000 clones; 94% appear just once. About 0.63% of the sample belongs to the ten largest clones. Sequencing was performed on PBMCs. These TCRs come from a woman between 18 and 29 years old in good health and CMV-seronegative.

The chain employs TRBV5-4 and TRBJ2-1; TRBD1 aligns across 10 bases. Germline CDR1 is SGHNT and CDR2 is YYREEE (reference sequence). The CDR3 length is 15 residues. V was pared by 3 bases and J by 3 bases, with 3 bases of the junction left unmatched. The CDR3 region is CASSSGTGVYNEQFF. The CDR3 DNA reads as TGTGCCAGCAGCTCAGGGACAGGGGTCTACAATGAGCAGTTCTTC. The full variable domain, completed using reference TRBV5-4 and TRBJ2-1, is ETGVTQSPTHLIKTRGQQVTLRCSSQSGHNTVSWYQQALGQGPQFIFQYYREEENGRGNFPPRFSGLQFPNYSSELNVNALELDDSALYLCASSSGTGVYNEQFFGPGTRLTVL.

This chain connects TRBV6-1 to TRBJ1-5; 10 positions agree with TRBD1. Germline trimming cut 3 bases from V and 7 bases from J; bases unmatched to any gene: 6. The CDR3 totals 15 residues. Germline assignment: CDR1 MNHNS and CDR2 SASEGT. The CDR3 spells CASSETGGAGQPQHF. The CDR3 nucleotides are TGTGCCAGCAGTGAGACAGGGGGCGCAGGACAGCCCCAGCATTTT.

This rearrangement joins TRBV7-3 to TRBJ2-3, with D perhaps TRBD2 (6 bases). V was trimmed by 5 bases and J by 0 bases, leaving 18 bases between them. The CDR3 is 17 amino acids. Germline values: CDR1 SGHTA, CDR2 FQGTGA. This CDR3 reads CASSGPTGGSSTDTQYF. The CDR3 region has the DNA TGTGCCAGCAGCGGACCGACCGGGGGATCTAGCACAGATACGCAGTATTTT.

The CDR3 nucleotides are TGTGCCAGCAGCCAATTCGCGGGAGACTATGGCTACACCTTC. Translation gives CASSQFAGDYGYTF. The chain uses TRBV14 and TRBJ1-2, with D unclear. CDR1 SGHDN and CDR2 FVKESK come from the germline V gene. CDR3 length: 14 amino acids. Trimming shortened V by 2 bases and J by 3 bases, and 10 bases separated the two germline ends.

This chain uses TRBV4-1 with TRBJ2-7, with TRBD1 identical over 9 bases. Looked up from germline, CDR1 is MGHRA and CDR2 is YSYEKL. The CDR3 contains 16 residues. V was pared by 4 bases and J by 6 bases, with 13 bases of the junction left unmatched. The DNA of the CDR3 is TGCGCCAGCAGCCCCGTGGGGACAGGGAAGGGGAGCGAGCAGTACTTC. Translated, it gives CASSPVGTGKGSEQYF.

CDR3 amino acids: CAWIRQGAYEQYF. CDR3 in DNA: TGTGCCTGGATTAGACAGGGGGCCTACGAGCAGTACTTC. The V and J genes are TRBV30 and TRBJ2-7; 9 nucleotides align to TRBD1. V shed 4 bases, J shed 2 bases, and the junction held 3 bases outside the gene matches. The CDR3 is 13 amino acids. CDR1 and CDR2 (germline): GTSNPN, SVGIG (reference sequence).

V and J are TRBV6-5 and TRBJ2-7; D may be TRBD1 (5 bases). Germline loops: CDR1 MNHEY, CDR2 SVGAGI. This CDR3 is 13 amino acids long. V lost 2 bases to trimming and J lost 1 base, with 6 bases between them. In nucleotides, the CDR3 is TGTGCCAGCAGTTACGGACATTCCTACGAGCAGTACTTC. This sequence encodes CASSYGHSYEQYF.

The chain joins TRBV5-6 to TRBJ2-3; a weak D match, TRBD2 (7 bases). V lost 4 bases and J lost 1, with 13 bases in between. Germline-derived CDR1 and CDR2 are SGHDT and YYEEEE. The CDR3 covers 15 residues. The CDR3 spells CASSEWGGGTDTQYF. CDR3 in DNA: TGTGCCAGCAGCGAATGGGGGGGCGGCACAGATACGCAGTATTTT.

This chain connects TRBV5-1 to TRBJ2-5, with TRBD1 matching over 9 bases. From germline, CDR1 is SGHRS and CDR2 YFSETQ. The V gene end was trimmed by 3 bases and the J gene end by 9 bases; junction bases not matched to a gene: 9. CDR3 length: 14 residues. CDR3 region: CASSSGQGREAQYF. CDR3 sequence (DNA): TGCGCCAGCAGCTCAGGACAGGGGAGGGAGGCCCAGTACTTC.

J is TRBJ1-5 and V is TRBV6-4, with a possible D match to TRBD1 (5 bases). The V end was cut by 0 bases, the J end by 6 bases, with 18 bases between. Germline lookup yields CDR1 MRHNA and CDR2 SNTAGT. The CDR3 is 17 residues long. This CDR3 reads CASSDSRAQGGGQPQHF. The CDR3 nucleotides read TGTGCCAGCAGTGACTCGCGGGCGCAGGGAGGCGGTCAGCCCCAGCATTTT.

In nucleotides, the CDR3 is TGCGCCAGCAGCTTGGGGGGTCTAGCGGGGAGCACAGATACGCAGTATTTT. It specifies CASSLGGLAGSTDTQYF. The V gene is TRBV5-1, the J gene TRBJ2-3; 9 bases line up with TRBD2. V trimming: 0 bases; J trimming: 0 bases; junction bases outside the gene matches: 5. This CDR3 is built from 17 residues. Looked up from germline, CDR1 is SGHRS and CDR2 is YFSETQ.

The J gene is TRBJ2-7, the V gene TRBV7-8, with D possibly matching TRBD1 (6 bases). Trimming removed 3 bases at V and 1 base at J, with 7 bases between. Per germline, CDR1 SGHVS and CDR2 FQNEAQ. CDR3 length: 13 amino acids. The DNA of the CDR3 is TGTGCCAGCAGCTTCGGACAGTCCTACGAGCAGTACTTC. This encodes CASSFGQSYEQYF. The full variable domain, completed using reference TRBV7-8 and TRBJ2-7, is GAGVSQSPRYKVAKRGQDVALRCDPISGHVSLFWYQQALGQGPEFLTYFQNEAQLDKSGLPSDRFFAERPEGSVSTLKIQRTQQEDSAVYLCASSFGQSYEQYFGPGTRLTVT.

The chain uses TRBV7-2 and TRBJ2-3; a possible D gene is TRBD2 (7 bases). Germline CDR1 SGHTA, CDR2 FQGNSA. There are 15 residues in the CDR3. V was cut by 1 base and J by 5 bases, with 13 bases left in between. CDR3 in DNA: TGTGCCAGCAGCTTAGGGGCGGGGGCAAGAGATACGCAGTATTTT. This sequence encodes CASSLGAGARDTQYF. The full variable domain, its missing parts supplied by reference TRBV7-2 and TRBJ2-3, is GAGVSQSPSNKVTEKGKDVELRCDPISGHTALYWYRQSLGQGLEFLIYFQGNSAPDKSGLPSDRFSAERTGGSVSTLTIQRTQQEDSAVYLCASSLGAGARDTQYFGPGTRLTVL.

The rearrangement joins TRBV6-1 to TRBJ2-3; D possibly corresponds to TRBD1 (6 bases). The CDR3 spans 16 residues. Germline V lookup: CDR1 MNHNS, CDR2 SASEGT. The V end lost 3 bases, the J end lost 2 bases, and 15 bases lay between the germline ends. This chain's CDR3 is CASSDQVRGLTDTQYF. CDR3 bases: TGTGCCAGCAGTGACCAGGTCAGGGGCCTCACAGATACGCAGTATTTT.

The chain has TRBV5-1 and TRBJ2-1, with TRBD1 matching over 8 bases. V was pared by 3 bases and J by 2 bases, with 10 bases of the junction left unmatched. The CDR3 totals 17 residues. Germline V gene lookup returns CDR1 SGHRS and CDR2 YFSETQ. CDR3 in amino acids: CASSSATGTGTYNEQFF. For the CDR3, the DNA is TGCGCCAGCAGCTCCGCGACCGGGACAGGTACCTACAATGAGCAGTTCTTC.

The chain has TRBV7-8 and TRBJ2-3, with TRBD2 matching over 9 bases. V gave up 2 bases and J gave up 1 base; unmatched junction bases: 4. This CDR3 is 16 amino acids long. CDR1 is SGHVS and CDR2 is FQNEAQ in the germline V gene. The CDR3 bases are TGTGCCAGCAGCTTAAGAGCGGGGGGCCGCACAGATACGCAGTATTTT. This codes for CASSLRAGGRTDTQYF.

The CDR3: CASRPMGQGRYEQYF. Here the CDR3 DNA reads TGTGCCAGCAGACCCATGGGACAGGGTCGCTACGAGCAGTACTTC. The J gene is TRBJ2-7, the V gene TRBV27, with TRBD1 identical over 9 bases. CDR1 MNHEY and CDR2 SMNVEV come from the germline V gene (reference sequence). CDR3 length: 15 amino acids. V shed 6 bases and J 3 bases; nucleotides not matched to a gene: 9.

This rearrangement joins TRBV9 to TRBJ2-1; possible D gene TRBD2, 6 bases. The ends were cut back, 6 bases at V and 0 bases at J, with 13 bases in the middle. The CDR3 loop spans 15 amino acids. CDR1 and CDR2 from the germline V gene are SGDLS and YYNGEE. The CDR3 sequence: CASNPRGDSYNEQFF. CDR3 bases: TGTGCCAGCAACCCCCGCGGGGACTCCTACAATGAGCAGTTCTTC.

The J gene is TRBJ2-7, the V gene TRBV28; 8 positions match TRBD2. The CDR3 loop spans 17 amino acids. CDR1 is MDHEN and CDR2 is SYDVKM in the germline V gene. Trimming took 5 bases from V and 5 from J; bases not matched to a gene: 17. CDR3 amino acids: CASSTPGLVRSYDEQYF. CDR3 sequence (DNA): TGTGCCAGCAGTACTCCGGGACTAGTAAGGTCTTACGACGAGCAGTACTTC.

The chain uses TRBV18 and TRBJ1-2, with D unresolved. The CDR3 runs 14 residues. Trimming cost V 1 base and J 5 bases, with 11 bases left between them. The germline V gene encodes CDR1 KGHSH and CDR2 LQKENI. The CDR3: CASSPREPGYGYTF. The CDR3 DNA follows: TGTGCCAGCTCACCACGCGAACCGGGATATGGCTACACCTTC. Using reference TRBV18 and TRBJ1-2 for the parts outside the CDR3, the full variable domain is NAGVMQNPRHLVRRRGQEARLRCSPMKGHSHVYWYRQLPEEGLKFMVYLQKENIIDESGMPKERFSAEFPKEGPSILRIQQVVRGDSAAYFCASSPREPGYGYTFGSGTRLTVV.

V and J are TRBV12-1 and TRBJ1-6; no DNA check was done on the table's D call, TRBD1. TRBV12-1 is given as a pseudogene. The length of the CDR3 is 17 residues. This CDR3 reads CASSFPAYRGDNSPLHF. The CDR3 coding sequence is TGTGCCAGCAGCTTTCCGGCGTACAGGGGGGATAATTCACCCCTCCACTTT.

The chain uses TRBV6-6 and TRBJ2-5, with D maybe TRBD2 (5 bases). The CDR3 length is 14 residues. The V end was cut by 0 bases, the J end by 4 bases, with 9 bases between. Germline loops: CDR1 MNHNY, CDR2 SVGAGI (reference sequence). The CDR3 region is CASSYSDLVETQYF. CDR3 in DNA: TGTGCCAGCAGTTACTCGGACTTGGTAGAGACCCAGTACTTC.

The chain recombines TRBV7-9 with TRBJ1-2; TRBD1 matches at 9 bases. CDR3 length: 16 amino acids. Trimming removed 2 bases from V and 4 bases from J; junction bases left unmatched: 8. Germline V gene data show CDR1 as SEHNR and CDR2 as FQNEAQ (reference sequence). CDR3 region: CASSLFGQGPSYGYTF. CDR3 bases: TGTGCCAGCAGCTTATTTGGACAGGGGCCCTCCTATGGCTACACCTTC.

The chain carries TRBV7-9 and TRBJ2-2, with TRBD1 matching 7 bases. V lost 6 bases to trimming and J lost 0 bases; unmatched junction nucleotides: 10. Germline V gene sequence: CDR1 SEHNR, CDR2 FQNEAQ (reference sequence). The CDR3 is 17 residues long. The CDR3 DNA reads as TGTGCCAGCAGACCTAATCCCGGGACAGCGAACACCGGGGAGCTGTTTTTT. Translated: CASRPNPGTANTGELFF.